This T cell receptor (beta chain) was documented in a study of technical replicates of blood from a few donors (dated by TCRdb to about 2017). Its CDR3 holds 15 amino acids, cysteine through phenylalanine. The read is trimmed to its CDR3 DNA, 45 bases read in frame from base 1. The germline V gene provides CDR1 SGHVS and CDR2 FQNEAQ. Trimming costs V 1 base and J 0 bases, and their ends lie 7 bases apart. Preparation of the library involved the immunoSEQ multiplex PCR assay. Sourced from immuneACCESS, this table was stored by TCRdb with only in-frame sequences that have V and J called. A share of the clones is absent; for the studies checked, an unresolved V gene accounts for under half, and the remainder has no known explanation. The sample table contains approximately 79,000 clones; only one count was recorded for about 92% of them. The ten top clones hold around 0.4% of the sample. Of note for this clone: Its antigen remains undetermined. No base quality values were provided; no much bigger clone lies one nucleotide off.

The specimen was T cells isolated from PBMCs. The receptor chain draws on TRBV7-8 and TRBJ2-1; the D gene assignment is ambiguous. This receptor was obtained from a human donor in good health. The nucleotide sequence is TGTGCCAGCAGCTTAGTAACATACTCCTACAATGAGCAGTTCTTC. It encodes CASSLVTYSYNEQFF.